The rows below give T cell receptor beta chains drawn from one sample of a study of blood T cell repertoires in COVID-19. Measured with immunoSEQ multiplex PCR; TCRdb has only the in-frame clones, and not every one. Altogether hundreds of thousands of clones are present, about 89% being singletons, with the ten largest covering approximately 1.2%. The sample comprised peripheral blood. These receptors all come from a man aged 35-49 years with acute or convalescent COVID-19. The CDR3 runs from the conserved cysteine through the conserved F or W. The order of the fields is D gene, J gene, V gene, CDR3 protein, CDR3 DNA. A D gene is named only where the DNA matches it firmly.

d_gene: TRBD2
j_gene: TRBJ2-5
v_gene: TRBV3-1/TRBV3-2
CDR3aa: CASSQELASGGQETQYF
CDR3nt: TGTGCCAGCAGCCAAGAACTGGCTAGCGGGGGTCAAGAGACCCAGTACTTC

d_gene: -
j_gene: TRBJ1-4
v_gene: TRBV6-8
CDR3aa: CASSYSIRGRTRTNEKLFF
CDR3nt: TGTGCCAGCAGTTACTCGATTCGCGGGAGAACTAGAACTAATGAAAAACTGTTTTTT

d_gene: TRBD2
j_gene: TRBJ2-1
v_gene: TRBV4-2
CDR3aa: CASSLLSGLAGGPQLGYNEQFF
CDR3nt: TGTGCCAGCAGCCTACTTTCGGGGCTAGCGGGGGGGCCACAGTTGGGATACAATGAGCAGTTCTTC

d_gene: TRBD1
j_gene: TRBJ2-1
v_gene: TRBV4-3
CDR3aa: CASSLRDRGYNEQFF
CDR3nt: TGCGCCAGCAGCCTCCGGGACAGGGGGTACAATGAGCAGTTCTTC

d_gene: -
j_gene: TRBJ1-1
v_gene: TRBV3-1/TRBV3-2
CDR3aa: CASSQDLRTEAFF
CDR3nt: TGTGCCAGCAGCCAAGATCTGAGGACTGAAGCTTTCTTT

d_gene: TRBD2
j_gene: TRBJ2-2
v_gene: TRBV4-2
CDR3aa: CASSQVAGGPVGGELFF
CDR3nt: TGTGCCAGCAGCCAAGTAGCGGGGGGGCCGGTTGGCGGGGAGCTGTTTTTT

d_gene: TRBD1
j_gene: TRBJ1-5
v_gene: TRBV7-3
CDR3aa: CASSLRHRQGVGYSNQPQHF
CDR3nt: TGTGCCAGCAGCTTACGCCACCGACAGGGCGTAGGGTATAGCAATCAGCCCCAGCATTTT

d_gene: TRBD1
j_gene: TRBJ2-5
v_gene: TRBV28
CDR3aa: CASSLPRDSNGETQYF
CDR3nt: TGTGCCAGCAGTCTCCCCCGGGACAGCAACGGGGAGACCCAGTACTTC

d_gene: -
j_gene: TRBJ1-2
v_gene: TRBV2
CDR3aa: CASSLDLYGYTF
CDR3nt: TGTGCCAGCAGTCTCGACTTGTATGGCTACACCTTC

d_gene: TRBD1
j_gene: TRBJ1-4
v_gene: TRBV18
CDR3aa: CASRGQGGTNEKLFF
CDR3nt: TGTGCCAGCCGCGGACAGGGGGGAACTAATGAAAAACTGTTTTTT

d_gene: TRBD1
j_gene: TRBJ1-1
v_gene: TRBV7-3
CDR3aa: CASSFKPGQEAFF
CDR3nt: TGTGCCAGCAGCTTCAAACCGGGACAGGAAGCTTTCTTT

d_gene: -
j_gene: TRBJ2-2
v_gene: TRBV11-2
CDR3aa: CASSPVRGAGELFF
CDR3nt: TGTGCCAGCAGCCCAGTACGGGGTGCCGGGGAGCTGTTTTTT

d_gene: TRBD2
j_gene: TRBJ2-1
v_gene: TRBV6-1
CDR3aa: CASSALAGDLYNEQFF
CDR3nt: TGTGCCAGCAGTGCGCTAGCGGGGGACCTCTACAATGAGCAGTTCTTC

d_gene: TRBD2
j_gene: TRBJ2-2
v_gene: TRBV7-6
CDR3aa: CASSPERGGPTGELFF
CDR3nt: TGTGCCAGCTCCCCCGAGCGGGGGGGCCCCACCGGGGAGCTGTTTTTT

d_gene: TRBD1
j_gene: TRBJ2-7
v_gene: TRBV7-9
CDR3aa: CASSLDRAYEQYF
CDR3nt: TGTGCCAGCAGCCTGGACAGGGCCTACGAGCAGTACTTC

d_gene: TRBD2
j_gene: TRBJ2-1
v_gene: TRBV27
CDR3aa: CASSLLAGYNEQFF
CDR3nt: TGTGCCAGCAGTTTACTAGCGGGGTACAATGAGCAGTTCTTC

d_gene: TRBD1
j_gene: TRBJ1-2
v_gene: TRBV11-2
CDR3aa: CASSPPGRGGRYGYTF
CDR3nt: TGTGCCAGCAGTCCACCCGGGAGAGGGGGCAGGTATGGCTACACCTTC

d_gene: TRBD1
j_gene: TRBJ1-1
v_gene: TRBV5-1
CDR3aa: CASQSGTGYDAFF
CDR3nt: TGCGCCAGCCAGTCCGGGACAGGGTATGATGCTTTCTTT

d_gene: TRBD2
j_gene: TRBJ2-3
v_gene: TRBV27
CDR3aa: CASSRRSGGRTSTDTQYF
CDR3nt: TGTGCCAGCAGTAGGCGTAGCGGGGGCCGAACTAGCACAGATACGCAGTATTTT